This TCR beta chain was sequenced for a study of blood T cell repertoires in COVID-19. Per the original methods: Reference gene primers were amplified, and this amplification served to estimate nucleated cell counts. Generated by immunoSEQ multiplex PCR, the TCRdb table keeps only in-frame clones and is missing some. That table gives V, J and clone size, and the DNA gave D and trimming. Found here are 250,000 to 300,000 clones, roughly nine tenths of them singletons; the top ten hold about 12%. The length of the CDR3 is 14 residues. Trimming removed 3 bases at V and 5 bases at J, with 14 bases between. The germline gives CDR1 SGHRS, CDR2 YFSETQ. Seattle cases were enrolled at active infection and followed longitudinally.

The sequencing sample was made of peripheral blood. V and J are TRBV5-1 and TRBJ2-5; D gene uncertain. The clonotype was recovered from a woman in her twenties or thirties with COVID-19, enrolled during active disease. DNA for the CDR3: TGCGCCAGCAGCTCCCGGTCCTCGAGGGAGACCCAGTACTTC. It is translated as CASSSRSSRETQYF. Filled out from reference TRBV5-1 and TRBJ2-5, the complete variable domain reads KAGVTQTPRYLIKTRGQQVTLSCSPISGHRSVSWYQQTPGQGLQFLFEYFSETQRNKGNFPGRFSGRQFSNSRSEMNVSTLELGDSALYLCASSSRSSRETQYFGPGTRLLVL.